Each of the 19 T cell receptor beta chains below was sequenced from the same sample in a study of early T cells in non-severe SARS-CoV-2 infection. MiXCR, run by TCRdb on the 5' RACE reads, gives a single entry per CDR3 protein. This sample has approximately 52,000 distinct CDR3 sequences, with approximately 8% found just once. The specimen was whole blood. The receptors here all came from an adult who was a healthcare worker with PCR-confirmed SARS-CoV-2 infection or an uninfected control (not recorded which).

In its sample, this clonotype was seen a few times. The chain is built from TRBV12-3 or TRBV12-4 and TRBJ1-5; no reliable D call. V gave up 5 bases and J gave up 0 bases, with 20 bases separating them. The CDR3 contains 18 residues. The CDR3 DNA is TGTGCCAGCAGTATAAAGCCAGCCGGGTTAATTAGCAATCAGCCCCAGCATTTT. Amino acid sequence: CASSIKPAGLISNQPQHF.

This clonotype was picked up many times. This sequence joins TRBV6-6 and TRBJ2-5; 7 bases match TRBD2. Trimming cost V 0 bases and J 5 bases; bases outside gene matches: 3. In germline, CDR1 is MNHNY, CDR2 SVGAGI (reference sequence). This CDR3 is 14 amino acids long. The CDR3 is CASSYSTGGETQYF. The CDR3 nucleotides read TGTGCCAGCAGTTACTCGACCGGGGGGGAGACCCAGTACTTC.

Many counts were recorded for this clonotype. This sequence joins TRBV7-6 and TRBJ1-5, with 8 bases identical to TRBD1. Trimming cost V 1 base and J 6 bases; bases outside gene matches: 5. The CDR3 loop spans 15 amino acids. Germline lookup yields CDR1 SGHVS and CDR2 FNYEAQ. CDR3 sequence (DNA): TGTGCCAGCAGCTTAGGGACAGGGTACGGTCAGCCCCAGCATTTT. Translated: CASSLGTGYGQPQHF.

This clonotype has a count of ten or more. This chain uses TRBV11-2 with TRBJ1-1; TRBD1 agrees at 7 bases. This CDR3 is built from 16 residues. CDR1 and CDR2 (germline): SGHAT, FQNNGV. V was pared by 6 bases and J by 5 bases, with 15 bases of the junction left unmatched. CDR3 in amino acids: CASRSPLQGRVTEAFF. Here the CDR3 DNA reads TGTGCCAGCAGGTCCCCTCTACAGGGGAGGGTTACTGAAGCTTTCTTT.

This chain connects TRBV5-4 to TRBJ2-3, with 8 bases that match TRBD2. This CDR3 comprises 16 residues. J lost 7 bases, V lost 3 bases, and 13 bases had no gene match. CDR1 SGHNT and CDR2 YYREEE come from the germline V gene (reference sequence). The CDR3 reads CASSSRRGGAINTQYF. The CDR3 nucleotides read TGTGCCAGCAGCTCTCGTCGGGGGGGGGCGATAAATACGCAGTATTTT. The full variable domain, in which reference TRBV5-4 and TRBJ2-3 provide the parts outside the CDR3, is ETGVTQSPTHLIKTRGQQVTLRCSSQSGHNTVSWYQQALGQGPQFIFQYYREEENGRGNFPPRFSGLQFPNYSSELNVNALELDDSALYLCASSSRRGGAINTQYFGPGTRLTVL.

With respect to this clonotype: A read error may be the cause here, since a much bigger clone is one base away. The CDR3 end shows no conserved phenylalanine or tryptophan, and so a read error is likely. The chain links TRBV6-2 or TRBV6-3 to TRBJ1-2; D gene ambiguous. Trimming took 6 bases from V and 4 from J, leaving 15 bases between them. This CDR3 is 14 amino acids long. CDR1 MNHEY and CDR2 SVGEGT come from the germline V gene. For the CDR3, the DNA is TGTGCCAGCAGCCCTGACGGGCCAGTCTATGGCTACACCCTC. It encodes CASSPDGPVYGYTL.

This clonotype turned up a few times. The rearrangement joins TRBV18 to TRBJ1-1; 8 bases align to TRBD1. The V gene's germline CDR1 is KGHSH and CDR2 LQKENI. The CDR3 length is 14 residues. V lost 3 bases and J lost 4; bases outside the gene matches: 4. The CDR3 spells CASSPGQVGTEAFF. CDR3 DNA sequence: TGTGCCAGCTCACCGGGACAGGTGGGCACTGAAGCTTTCTTT.

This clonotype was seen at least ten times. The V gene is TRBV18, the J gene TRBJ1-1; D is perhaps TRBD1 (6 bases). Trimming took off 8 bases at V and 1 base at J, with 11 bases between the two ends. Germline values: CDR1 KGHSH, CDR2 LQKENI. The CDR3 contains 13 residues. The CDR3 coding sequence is TGTGCCAGCGACAGGACGGGGAACACTGAAGCTTTCTTT. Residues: CASDRTGNTEAFF. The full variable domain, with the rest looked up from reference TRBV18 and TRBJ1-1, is NAGVMQNPRHLVRRRGQEARLRCSPMKGHSHVYWYRQLPEEGLKFMVYLQKENIIDESGMPKERFSAEFPKEGPSILRIQQVVRGDSAAYFCASDRTGNTEAFFGQGTRLTVV.

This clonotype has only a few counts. The CDR3 sequence: CASSLLHALAGSREQYF. The CDR3 DNA reads TGCGCCAGCAGTCTTCTTCACGCCCTAGCGGGATCACGGGAGCAGTACTTC. The rearrangement uses TRBV23-1 and TRBJ2-7; 9 bases match TRBD2. TRBV23-1 is recorded as an ORF, its role being uncertain. J gave up 7 bases and V 4 bases, and 17 bases lay outside the gene matches. This CDR3 spans 17 amino acids.

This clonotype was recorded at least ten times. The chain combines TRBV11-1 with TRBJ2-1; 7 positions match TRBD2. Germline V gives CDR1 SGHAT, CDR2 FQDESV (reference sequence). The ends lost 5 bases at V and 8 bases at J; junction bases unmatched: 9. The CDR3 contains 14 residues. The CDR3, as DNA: TGTGCCAGCAGCCCGGGGGGAAGAGTCCATGAGCAGTTCTTC. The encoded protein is CASSPGGRVHEQFF.

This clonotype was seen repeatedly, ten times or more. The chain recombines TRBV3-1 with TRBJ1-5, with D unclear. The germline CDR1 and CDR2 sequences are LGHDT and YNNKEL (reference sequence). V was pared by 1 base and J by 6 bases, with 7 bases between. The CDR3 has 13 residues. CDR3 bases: TGTGCCAGCAGCCAAGTTGTCGCTCAGCCCCAGCATTTT. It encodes CASSQVVAQPQHF. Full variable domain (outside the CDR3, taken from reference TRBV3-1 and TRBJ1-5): DTAVSQTPKYLVTQMGNDKSIKCEQNLGHDTMYWYKQDSKKFLKIMFSYNNKELIINETVPNRFSPKSPDKAHLNLHINSLELGDSAVYFCASSQVVAQPQHFGDGTRLSIL.

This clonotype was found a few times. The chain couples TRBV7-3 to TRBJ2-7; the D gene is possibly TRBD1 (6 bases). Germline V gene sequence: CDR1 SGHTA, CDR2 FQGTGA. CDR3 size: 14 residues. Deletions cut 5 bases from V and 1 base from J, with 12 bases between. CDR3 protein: CASSPDRTSYEQYF. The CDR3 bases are TGTGCCAGCAGCCCCGACAGGACTTCCTACGAGCAGTACTTC.

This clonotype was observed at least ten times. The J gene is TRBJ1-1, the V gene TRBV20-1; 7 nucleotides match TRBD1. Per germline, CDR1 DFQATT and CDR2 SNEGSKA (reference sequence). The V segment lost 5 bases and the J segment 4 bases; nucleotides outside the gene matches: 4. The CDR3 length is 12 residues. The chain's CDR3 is CSARRGFTEAFF. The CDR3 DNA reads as TGCAGTGCTCGCAGGGGGTTCACTGAAGCTTTCTTT.

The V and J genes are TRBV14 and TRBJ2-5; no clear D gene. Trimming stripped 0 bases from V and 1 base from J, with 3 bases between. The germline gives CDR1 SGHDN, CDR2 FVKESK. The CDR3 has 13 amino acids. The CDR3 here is CASSQEAQETQYF. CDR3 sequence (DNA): TGTGCCAGCAGCCAAGAGGCCCAAGAGACCCAGTACTTC.

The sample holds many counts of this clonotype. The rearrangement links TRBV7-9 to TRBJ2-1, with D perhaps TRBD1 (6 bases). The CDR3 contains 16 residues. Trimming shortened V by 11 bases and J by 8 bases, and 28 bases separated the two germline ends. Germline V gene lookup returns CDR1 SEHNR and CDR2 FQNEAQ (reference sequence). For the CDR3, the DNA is TGTGCCGACGGACCTAGCAGGGGCCCTCGTTGGGATGAGCAGTTCTTC. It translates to CADGPSRGPRWDEQFF.

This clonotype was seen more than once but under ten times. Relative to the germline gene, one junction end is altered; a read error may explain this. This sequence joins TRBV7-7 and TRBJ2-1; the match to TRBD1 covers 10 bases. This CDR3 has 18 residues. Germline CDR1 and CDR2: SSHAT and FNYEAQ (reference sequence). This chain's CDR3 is CASSSSPPGQGQPNEQFF. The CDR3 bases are TGTGCTAGCAGCTCCTCCCCTCCGGGACAGGGGCAGCCCAATGAGCAGTTCTTC. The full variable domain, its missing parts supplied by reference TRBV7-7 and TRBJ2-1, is GAGVSQSPRYKVTKRGQDVTLRCDPISSHATLYWYQQALGQGPEFLTYFNYEAQPDKSGLPSDRFSAERPEGSISTLTIQRTEQRDSAMYRCASSSSPPGQGQPNEQFFGPGTRLTVL.

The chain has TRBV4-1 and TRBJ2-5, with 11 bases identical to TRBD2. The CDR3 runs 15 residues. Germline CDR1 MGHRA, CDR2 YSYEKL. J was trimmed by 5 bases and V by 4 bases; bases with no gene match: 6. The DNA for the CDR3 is TGCGCCAGCAGCCCCGGACTAGCGGGTGCCGAGACCCAGTACTTC. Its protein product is CASSPGLAGAETQYF.

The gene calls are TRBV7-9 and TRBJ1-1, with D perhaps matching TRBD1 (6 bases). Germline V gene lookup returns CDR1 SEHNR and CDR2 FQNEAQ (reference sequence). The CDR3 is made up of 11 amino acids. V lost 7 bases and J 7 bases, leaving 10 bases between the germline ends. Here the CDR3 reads CASNGQNEAFF. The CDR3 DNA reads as TGTGCCAGCAACGGACAGAATGAAGCTTTCTTT.

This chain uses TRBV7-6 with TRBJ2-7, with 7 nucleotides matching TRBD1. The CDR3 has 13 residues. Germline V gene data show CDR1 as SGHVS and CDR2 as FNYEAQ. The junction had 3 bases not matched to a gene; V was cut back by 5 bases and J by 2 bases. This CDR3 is CASSKTGAYEQYF. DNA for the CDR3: TGTGCCAGCAGCAAAACAGGGGCCTACGAGCAGTACTTC. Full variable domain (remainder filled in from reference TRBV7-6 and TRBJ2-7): GAGVSQSPRYKVTKRGQDVALRCDPISGHVSLYWYRQALGQGPEFLTYFNYEAQQDKSGLPNDRFSAERPEGSISTLTIQRTEQRDSAMYRCASSKTGAYEQYFGPGTRLTVT.